Following are 9 T cell receptor beta chains from one sample sequenced in a study of identical twins. TCRdb re-called the 5' RACE reads through MiXCR, storing one row per CDR3 protein. Seen here are approximately 260,000 distinct CDR3 sequences, about 8.9% observed once, and the top ten hold 3% to 3.5%. The data also belong to a second study, concerning yellow fever vaccine responses in identical twins.

The sample taken for sequencing was CD8+ T cells sorted from blood. The receptors stem from a woman aged 18 to 35 in good health.

This clonotype has ten or more counts. The V call is TRBV12-3 or TRBV12-4, the J call TRBJ2-3; TRBD2 matches 8 bases. V lost 2 bases and J lost 2; bases outside the gene matches: 6. There are 16 residues in the CDR3. The CDR3 protein is CASSLLVGGATDTQYF. CDR3 bases: TGTGCCAGCAGTTTATTGGTCGGGGGGGCCACAGATACGCAGTATTTT.

This clonotype showed up just a few times. The rearrangement joins TRBV6-4 to TRBJ2-1; 11 bases fit TRBD1. With V trimmed by 3 bases and J by 7 bases, 8 bases remained unmatched. Germline V CDR1 and CDR2: MRHNA, SNTAGT. The length of the CDR3 is 16 residues. CDR3 residues: CASSEFTGTGGNEQFF. CDR3 nucleotide sequence: TGTGCCAGCAGTGAATTCACCGGGACAGGGGGGAATGAGCAGTTCTTC.

CDR3 residues: CASSYSGGSTGELFF. The CDR3 DNA reads TGTGCCAGCAGCTACAGCGGGGGCAGCACCGGGGAGCTGTTTTTT. This chain links TRBV7-3 with TRBJ2-2, with 8 bases lining up with TRBD2. The CDR3 is made up of 15 amino acids. V was pared by 4 bases and J by 4 bases, with 5 bases of the junction left unmatched. The germline V gene encodes CDR1 SGHTA and CDR2 FQGTGA.

In its sample, this clonotype was seen many times. The rearrangement uses TRBV20-1 and TRBJ2-7; 8 bases line up with TRBD2. Per germline, CDR1 DFQATT and CDR2 SNEGSKA (reference sequence). This CDR3 is 14 amino acids long. With 5 bases clipped from V and 0 bases from J, the junction kept 6 bases outside the gene matches. DNA of the CDR3: TGCAGTGCTTATAGCGGGGAAAACTCCTACGAGCAGTACTTC. Translating it yields CSAYSGENSYEQYF.

The J gene is TRBJ2-1, the V gene TRBV7-9, with 9 bases identical to TRBD1. The germline V gene encodes CDR1 SEHNR and CDR2 FQNEAQ (reference sequence). The CDR3 is made up of 16 amino acids. Germline trimming cut 5 bases from V and 5 bases from J; bases unmatched to any gene: 10. For the CDR3, the DNA is TGTGCCAGCAGCCCTGTCGAGACAGGGGGGCACAATGAGCAGTTCTTC. It yields the protein CASSPVETGGHNEQFF.

The rearrangement joins TRBV28 to TRBJ2-3; TRBD2 is a possible D gene (6 bases). V lost 7 bases, J lost 0 bases, and 20 bases lay in between. Germline V gene data show CDR1 as MDHEN and CDR2 as SYDVKM. This CDR3 region has 17 residues. CDR3 coding DNA: TGTGCCAGCAACCCCTTCGGCGGGGCTACTAGCACAGATACGCAGTATTTT. Protein: CASNPFGGATSTDTQYF.

The gene calls are TRBV2 and TRBJ1-1; D gene unclear. Between the trimmed V and J ends, which lost 5 bases and 0 bases, there was a span of 22 bases. CDR3 length equals 18 residues. CDR1 and CDR2 (germline): SNHLY, FYNNEI. CDR3 protein: CASSTRKRQITMNTEAFF. CDR3 DNA: TGTGCCAGCAGTACCCGAAAGCGACAAATTACTATGAACACTGAAGCTTTCTTT.

This clonotype has ten or more counts. V is TRBV29-1 and J is TRBJ2-3, with TRBD2 identical over 9 bases. With 5 bases clipped from V and 5 bases from J, the junction kept 5 bases outside the gene matches. CDR3 size: 13 residues. Germline V gene lookup returns CDR1 SQVTM and CDR2 ANQGSEA. CDR3 region: CSVPASGKDTQYF. As DNA, the CDR3 is TGCAGCGTTCCAGCTAGCGGGAAAGATACGCAGTATTTT.

This clonotype has more than one count but fewer than ten. This rearrangement joins TRBV4-1 to TRBJ2-3; D is uncertain. CDR1 is MGHRA and CDR2 is YSYEKL in the germline V gene. The CDR3 loop spans 13 amino acids. Deletions cut 6 bases from V and 2 bases from J, with 9 bases between. The CDR3 DNA reads TGCGCCAGCAGTGTCGGTAACACAGATACGCAGTATTTT. Protein product: CASSVGNTDTQYF.